This entry lists 21 T cell receptor beta chains sequenced from one sample in a study of cytomegalovirus exposure and HLA in healthy donors. This PCR relied on a set of 60 Vbeta primers and 13 Jbeta primers. Using immunoSEQ multiplex PCR, the repertoire was profiled, and TCRdb retains in-frame clones only, with some absent. The repertoire holds about 160,000 clones, with 80% as singletons. The sample taken for sequencing was PBMCs. Receptor source: a man aged 18 to 29 in good health and CMV-seropositive.

CDR3 nucleotide sequence: TGCGCCACCCCAGGGGGGAACACCGGGGAGCTGTTTTTT. Its protein is CATPGGNTGELFF. This chain connects TRBV5-1 to TRBJ2-2; 7 bases align to TRBD1. With 9 bases clipped from V and 1 base from J, the junction kept 3 bases outside the gene matches. This CDR3 spans 13 amino acids. Germline V CDR1 and CDR2: SGHRS, YFSETQ. Filled out from reference TRBV5-1 and TRBJ2-2, the complete variable domain reads KAGVTQTPRYLIKTRGQQVTLSCSPISGHRSVSWYQQTPGQGLQFLFEYFSETQRNKGNFPGRFSGRQFSNSRSEMNVSTLELGDSALYLCATPGGNTGELFFGEGSRLTVL.

V gene TRBV6-1 combines with J gene TRBJ1-1; D unclear. V dropped 3 bases and J dropped 0 bases, with 8 bases sitting between them. The CDR3 runs 14 residues. Germline V gene data show CDR1 as MNHNS and CDR2 as SASEGT. The CDR3 protein is CASSDGGLNTEAFF. For the CDR3, the DNA is TGTGCCAGCAGTGACGGAGGTCTGAACACTGAAGCTTTCTTT.

This clone was observed a single time. This rearrangement joins TRBV7-9 to TRBJ1-4; 7 nucleotides line up with TRBD1. Trimming cost V 8 bases and J 9 bases; bases outside gene matches: 12. CDR3 length: 14 residues. Per the germline V gene, CDR1 is SEHNR and CDR2 is FQNEAQ (reference sequence). The CDR3 DNA sequence: TGTGCCAGCGGTTCGGGACAGCCTCATAAAAAACTGTTTTTT. Amino acids: CASGSGQPHKKLFF.

This chain uses TRBV12-5 with TRBJ2-1; 15 bases align to TRBD2. The CDR3 sequence is 18 residues long. V lost 6 bases, J lost 3 bases, and 9 bases stayed unmatched. From germline, CDR1 is LGHNT and CDR2 FRNRAP. Written as DNA, the CDR3 is TGTGCTAGTGGACGGGGACTAGCGGGAGGAACTCTCTACAATGAGCAGTTCTTC. As protein: CASGRGLAGGTLYNEQFF.

V and J are TRBV7-9 and TRBJ2-2; a possible D gene is TRBD2 (6 bases). There are 15 residues in the CDR3. Germline V gene lookup returns CDR1 SEHNR and CDR2 FQNEAQ (reference sequence). V was cut by 2 bases and J by 4 bases, with 11 bases left in between. CDR3 in DNA: TGTGCCAGCAGCTTATTGCGGGGCGGCACCGGGGAGCTGTTTTTT. This encodes CASSLLRGGTGELFF.

The rearrangement links TRBV9 to TRBJ1-1; 10 nucleotides match TRBD1. This CDR3 region has 13 residues. V lost 3 bases to trimming and J lost 6 bases; unmatched junction nucleotides: 2. Germline V CDR1 and CDR2: SGDLS, YYNGEE. CDR3 loop: CASSETGGSEAFF. The CDR3 DNA reads as TGTGCCAGCAGCGAGACAGGGGGCTCTGAAGCTTTCTTT.

This sequence joins TRBV6-1 and TRBJ2-7; D is perhaps TRBD2 (5 bases). Trimming cost V 4 bases and J 2 bases, with 12 bases left between them. The CDR3 is 14 residues long. Germline V CDR1 and CDR2: MNHNS, SASEGT. As DNA, the CDR3 is TGTGCCAGCAGTGGAGTGGGAGTCCCCTACGAGCAGTACTTC. Protein sequence: CASSGVGVPYEQYF.

The chain carries TRBV7-9 and TRBJ2-5, with D tentatively TRBD2 (6 bases). Trimming removed 3 bases at V and 5 bases at J, with 13 bases between. CDR1 and CDR2 (germline): SEHNR, FQNEAQ (reference sequence). The CDR3 is 14 residues long. The CDR3 region has the DNA TGTGCCAGCAGCTTCCGGAGGGGCCTGGAGACCCAGTACTTC. This translates into CASSFRRGLETQYF.

This clone was detected only once. The chain employs TRBV5-4 and TRBJ2-2; maybe TRBD1 (6 bases). The CDR3 extends over 15 amino acids. Deletions cut 0 bases from V and 1 base from J, with 7 bases between. Per the germline V gene, CDR1 is SGHNT and CDR2 is YYREEE (reference sequence). The CDR3 nucleotides are TGTGCCAGCAGCTTGGAGGACAGGAACACCGGGGAGCTGTTTTTT. It specifies CASSLEDRNTGELFF.

This clone has a count of ten or more. CDR3 in amino acids: CASSIGWDRDVMFF. The DNA for the CDR3 is TGTGCCAGTAGTATTGGTTGGGACAGAGACGTAATGTTTTTT. The rearrangement links TRBV19 to TRBJ1-4; 7 bases are shared with TRBD1. Germline lookup yields CDR1 LNHDA and CDR2 SQIVND (reference sequence). Trimming cost V 3 bases and J 15 bases; bases outside gene matches: 13. The CDR3 runs to 14 residues.

The chain combines TRBV5-1 with TRBJ2-2; TRBD1 matches at 9 bases. CDR1 and CDR2 (germline): SGHRS, YFSETQ. V lost 4 bases and J lost 4; bases outside the gene matches: 5. The CDR3 covers 15 residues. The CDR3 nucleotides are TGCGCCAGCAGCAGGGGACAGGGAGGCACCGGGGAGCTGTTTTTT. Translation gives CASSRGQGGTGELFF. Full variable domain (rest looked up from reference TRBV5-1 and TRBJ2-2): KAGVTQTPRYLIKTRGQQVTLSCSPISGHRSVSWYQQTPGQGLQFLFEYFSETQRNKGNFPGRFSGRQFSNSRSEMNVSTLELGDSALYLCASSRGQGGTGELFFGEGSRLTVL.

To note about this clone: The CDR3 does not close with the conserved phenylalanine or tryptophan, likely indicating a read error. The chain uses TRBV6-5 and TRBJ1-6; TRBD1 is a possible D gene (5 bases). CDR1 is MNHEY, CDR2 SVGAGI, per germline. CDR3 length: 14 amino acids. Trimming removed 0 bases at V and 6 bases at J, with 6 bases between. DNA for the CDR3: TGTGCCAGCAGTTACTCGCAGGGTAATTCACCCCTCCACTCT. This sequence encodes CASSYSQGNSPLHS.

The rearrangement joins TRBV5-4 to TRBJ2-5; D not certain. Germline values: CDR1 SGHNT, CDR2 YYREEE (reference sequence). Trimming shortened V by 4 bases and J by 6 bases, and 25 bases separated the two germline ends. This CDR3 comprises 17 residues. The CDR3 loop reads CASSAHIVSEGLKTQYF. CDR3 sequence (DNA): TGTGCCAGCAGCGCCCACATTGTCAGCGAAGGATTAAAGACCCAGTACTTC.

The chain is built from TRBV7-3 and TRBJ1-1; the D gene is possibly TRBD1 (5 bases). Trimming stripped 1 base from V and 2 bases from J, with 8 bases between. Germline CDR1 is SGHTA and CDR2 is FQGTGA. The CDR3 contains 14 residues. CDR3 bases: TGTGCCAGCAGCTTAAGCGGGGGTAACACTGAAGCTTTCTTT. Protein product: CASSLSGGNTEAFF.

Of note for this clone: At one end the junction does not follow the germline gene, possibly because of a read error. This chain connects TRBV7-9 to TRBJ2-3; 7 positions match TRBD2. The length of the CDR3 is 16 residues. CDR1 is SEHNR and CDR2 is FQNEAQ in the germline V gene (reference sequence). For the CDR3, the DNA is TGTTCCAGCAGCTTTAAGCGGGGCGGACGGAAAGATACGCAGTATTTT. Translated: CSSSFKRGGRKDTQYF.

V gene TRBV7-2 combines with J gene TRBJ2-1; D might be TRBD2 (5 bases). Germline CDR1 reads SGHTA; CDR2 reads FQGNSA. V lost 1 base, J lost 0 bases, and 10 bases lay in between. The CDR3 sequence is 16 residues long. CDR3 bases: TGTGCCAGCAGCTTAGTAGGAGGCGACTCCTACAATGAGCAGTTCTTC. Protein sequence: CASSLVGGDSYNEQFF. Variable domain in full (rest from reference TRBV7-2 and TRBJ2-1): GAGVSQSPSNKVTEKGKDVELRCDPISGHTALYWYRQSLGQGLEFLIYFQGNSAPDKSGLPSDRFSAERTGGSVSTLTIQRTQQEDSAVYLCASSLVGGDSYNEQFFGPGTRLTVL.

This chain uses TRBV14 with TRBJ2-2, with TRBD2 matching 12 bases. Germline trimming cut 4 bases from V and 5 bases from J; bases unmatched to any gene: 5. CDR3 size: 16 residues. Germline lookup yields CDR1 SGHDN and CDR2 FVKESK. In DNA form, the CDR3 reads TGTGCCAGCAGCCGCTTCCTAGCGGGAGGGACCGGGGAGCTGTTTTTT. This encodes CASSRFLAGGTGELFF. Complete variable domain (other parts from reference TRBV14 and TRBJ2-2): EAGVTQFPSHSVIEKGQTVTLRCDPISGHDNLYWYRRVMGKEIKFLLHFVKESKQDESGMPNNRFLAERTGGTYSTLKVQPAELEDSGVYFCASSRFLAGGTGELFFGEGSRLTVL.

CDR3 protein: CASGRGQGRPGELFF. CDR3 coding DNA: TGTGCTAGTGGTCGTGGACAGGGGAGGCCCGGGGAGCTGTTTTTT. The chain carries TRBV12-5 and TRBJ2-2; 9 bases map to TRBD1. CDR1 is LGHNT, CDR2 FRNRAP, per germline. The CDR3 runs to 15 residues. Losses at the gene ends were 5 bases for V and 6 bases for J; bases not matched to a gene: 7.

The rearrangement joins TRBV5-6 to TRBJ2-7; D is ambiguous. The V end lost 2 bases, the J end lost 4 bases, and 10 bases lay between the germline ends. Germline V gives CDR1 SGHDT, CDR2 YYEEEE. This CDR3 spans 13 amino acids. CDR3 in amino acids: CASSLGARYEQYF. The CDR3 nucleotides are TGTGCCAGCAGCTTAGGAGCAAGATACGAGCAGTACTTC.

This chain joins TRBV2 and TRBJ2-5; TRBD2 aligns across 12 bases. CDR1 and CDR2 from the germline V gene are SNHLY and FYNNEI. With 6 bases clipped from V and 1 base from J, the junction kept 15 bases outside the gene matches. CDR3 length equals 19 residues. CDR3: CASSRRTSGIVMPQETQYF. The CDR3 coding sequence is TGTGCCAGCAGCAGAAGGACTAGCGGGATTGTCATGCCCCAAGAGACCCAGTACTTC.

Comments on this clone: The sample has other DNA sequences that encode this CDR3 too. The genes are TRBV7-6 and TRBJ1-1; no clear D. Germline values: CDR1 SGHVS, CDR2 FNYEAQ. V lost 0 bases, J lost 7 bases, and 9 bases lay in between. This CDR3 has 13 amino acids. DNA for the CDR3: TGTGCCAGCAGCTTAGCGGTAGGAGGTGAAGCTTTCTTT. Translation: CASSLAVGGEAFF.